This entry features one T cell receptor beta chain sequence. As yet, its antigen is unknown. The germline V gene has CDR1 MGHDK and CDR2 SYGVNS. The CDR3 consists of 16 residues. These data are taken from a study of CXCR3-negative and CXCR3-positive naive CD8 T cells. Regarding the study as a whole: Naive CXCR3-positive cells had TRB CDR3s more hydrophobic than those of CXCR3-negative naive cells.

Naive cells were sorted as CD45RO-, CCR7+, CD27+ and CD95-. Preparation of TRB cDNA libraries relied on 5' RACE carrying UMI labels. TCRdb reprocessed the 5' RACE reads and reports one entry per CDR3 protein, with no DNA. Listed are 130,000 to 150,000 distinct CDR3 sequences; around 0.3% falls within the top ten. The sample was naive CXCR3+ CD8+ T cells from blood. Subset noted: CD45RO-CCR7+CD27+CD95- naive CD8+ T cells expressing CXCR3 (TNR3+). This chain connects TRBV25-1 to TRBJ1-2. The source of this sequence is a human donor in good health. Some clones in this sample may be carry-over from other donors' samples. The CDR3 protein is CASSGISEEGNYGYTF.